The present entry profiles one TCR beta chain with its context. Its antigen is undetermined. This sample was taken from a study of long-term antiretroviral therapy in people with HIV. At the survey level, the v3.0 immunoSEQ assay was run. Method: immunoSEQ multiplex PCR; TCRdb's copy keeps in-frame clones and lacks some. The sample yields about 21,000 clones, more than 70% seen once. Overall study results and limits: Narrower CDR3 length ranges marked HIV repertoires relative to controls.

Per the germline V gene, CDR1 is MNHNY and CDR2 is SVGAGI (reference sequence). The CDR3 loop spans 15 amino acids. V shed 6 bases and J shed 3 bases, with 17 bases lying between them. The receptor was isolated from a man aged 55-75 years with HIV. The V gene is TRBV6-6, the J gene TRBJ1-2, with D perhaps matching TRBD1 (5 bases). Sample: unsorted PBMCs, taken 2.3 years after starting antiretroviral therapy. The CDR3 DNA reads as TGTGCCAGCAGCTACCAAAGCGACAGCTACTATGGCTACACCTTC. Translated: CASSYQSDSYYGYTF.